The rows below give T cell receptor beta chains drawn from one sample of a study of blood T cells in healthy people across ages. TCRdb fed the 5' RACE reads into MiXCR, producing one record per CDR3 protein. The sample carries over 600,000 distinct CDR3 sequences, 46% recorded once. Sequenced sample: blood. The receptors shown here come from a man older than 75 in good health. CDR3s include the opening cysteine and the closing phenylalanine or tryptophan. Fields, in order: D gene, V gene, J gene, clone size, CDR3 DNA, CDR3 protein. A D gene is named only where the DNA matches it firmly. Clone sizes are given selectively: once, few, many, or a class where the clone is expanded.

>TRBD1|TRBV20-1|TRBJ1-5|few
TGCAGTGCCACAGGGGGAGGGGGCGACCTTAGCAATCAGCCCCAGCATTTT
CSATGGGGDLSNQPQHF
>.|TRBV30|TRBJ1-5|few
TGTGCCTGGAGTCTGTACAGGCCGGGATCGGGTCAGCCCCAGCATTTT
CAWSLYRPGSGQPQHF
>.|TRBV20-1|TRBJ2-3|.
TGCAGTGCTAGAATCGGGACTCACTCTAGCACAGATACGCAGTATTTT
CSARIGTHSSTDTQYF
>.|TRBV7-8|TRBJ2-3|.
TGTGCCAGCAGCCCAATCTTAGATACGCAGTATTTT
CASSPILDTQYF
>TRBD2|TRBV12-3/TRBV12-4|TRBJ2-3|.
TGTGCCAGCAGTTTAAGCGTTGGATCGGGAGGACCTTCGACAGATGCGCAGTATTTT
CASSLSVGSGGPSTDAQYF
>TRBD1|TRBV7-3|TRBJ2-1|.
TGTGCCAGCAGCTCTAAGACAGGGGAGGATGAGCAGTTCTTC
CASSSKTGEDEQFF
>.|TRBV24-1|TRBJ1-2|few
TGTGCCACCAGTGATGAAACCAGGGAACCCTATGGCTACACCTTC
CATSDETREPYGYTF
>.|TRBV9|TRBJ2-1|.
TGTGCCAGCAGCGAGACCCTCGGCAGGGGATACAATGAGCAGTTCTTC
CASSETLGRGYNEQFF
>.|TRBV7-2|TRBJ2-7|few
TGTGCCAGCAGCCCTAGGGACCTGTCCTACGAGCAGTACTTC
CASSPRDLSYEQYF
>.|TRBV7-2|TRBJ2-5|once
TGTGCCAGCAGCCCCCCGTTAGGGACCCAGTACTTC
CASSPPLGTQYF
>.|TRBV14|TRBJ2-1|many
TGTGCCAGCAGCCAAGATCGGGCAGTCGGGGAGCAGTTCTTC
CASSQDRAVGEQFF
>.|TRBV11-1|TRBJ2-5|.
TGTGCCAGCAGAAAAACCATCCGACGGCCAGAGACCCAGTACTTC
CASRKTIRRPETQYF
>TRBD2|TRBV10-1|TRBJ2-1|.
TGCGCCAGCAGCCAGGGACTAGCGGTAAATGAGCAGTTCTTC
CASSQGLAVNEQFF
>TRBD2|TRBV7-2|TRBJ2-7|many
TGTGCCAGCAGCTTAGGGGCTAGCGGGTATTACGAGCAGTACTTC
CASSLGASGYYEQYF
>TRBD2|TRBV28|TRBJ2-1|.
TGTGCCAGCGTTGGCGGGAGCGGCAATGAGCAGTTCTTC
CASVGGSGNEQFF
>.|TRBV12-3/TRBV12-4|TRBJ2-7|once
TGTGCCAGCAGTTTAAGTAGTCCCTACGAGCAGTACTTC
CASSLSSPYEQYF
>TRBD2|TRBV24-1|TRBJ2-1|.
TGTGCCACCAGTGATTTTCTAGCGGGAGGGGACAATGAGCAGTTCTTC
CATSDFLAGGDNEQFF
>TRBD1|TRBV7-9|TRBJ2-7|many
TGTGCCAGCAGCTTACACGGGACAGGGGATTCCGAGCAGTACTTC
CASSLHGTGDSEQYF
>.|TRBV27|TRBJ1-1|.
TGTGCCAGCAGTTTGAGGCAGGGAGAACTTGGGACTGAAGCTTTCTTT
CASSLRQGELGTEAFF
>TRBD2|TRBV20-1|TRBJ2-1|few
TGCAGTGCTCTACTAGCGGCCGATGAGCAGTTCTTC
CSALLAADEQFF
>TRBD2|TRBV7-7|TRBJ2-1|few
TGTGCCAGCAGCCCAACGACTAGCAATGATGAGCAGTTCTTC
CASSPTTSNDEQFF
>TRBD2|TRBV7-2|TRBJ2-7|.
TGTGCCAGCAGCCACATAGCGGGAGGAGGTCGTCGCGAGCAGTACTTC
CASSHIAGGGRREQYF
>.|TRBV7-9|TRBJ1-2|many
TGTGCCAGCAGCTTAGCTGCGGGTACTAACTATGGCTACACCTTC
CASSLAAGTNYGYTF
>TRBD2|TRBV6-2/TRBV6-3|TRBJ2-7|once
TGTGCCAGCGTGGGACTAGCGGGAGGTACCTACGAGCAGTACTTC
CASVGLAGGTYEQYF
>.|TRBV6-5|TRBJ1-5|.
TGTGCCAGCAGCGACAGGAGGGGCATGCATCAGCCCCAGCATTTT
CASSDRRGMHQPQHF
>TRBD2|TRBV28|TRBJ2-1|few
TGTGCCAGCAGGTTAGCGGGAGCTTCTTCCAATGAGCAGTTCTTC
CASRLAGASSNEQFF
>TRBD2|TRBV10-3|TRBJ2-7|.
TGTGCCATCAGTGAAGGACTAGCGGGAGGGGGGCAGTACTTC
CAISEGLAGGGQYF
>.|TRBV29-1|TRBJ1-2|once
TGCAGCGTCTACGGTGGGTCCGCCTATGGCTACACCTTC
CSVYGGSAYGYTF
>.|TRBV20-1|TRBJ2-1|.
TGCAGTGCTAGAGAAGTGGTCAAGCAGTTCTTC
CSAREVVKQFF
>TRBD2|TRBV9|TRBJ2-7|.
TGTGCCAGCAGCGCCGGACTAGAATACCGATACGAGCAGTACTTC
CASSAGLEYRYEQYF
>.|TRBV20-1|TRBJ2-2|few
TGCAGTGCACTTAGTGGGAGGACCGCCGGGGAGCTGTTTTTT
CSALSGRTAGELFF
>.|TRBV12-3/TRBV12-4|TRBJ1-1|.
TGTGCCAGCAGTTTCAGTGAGAACACTGAAGCTTTCTTT
CASSFSENTEAFF
>TRBD2|TRBV6-1|TRBJ2-7|few
TGTGCCAGCACTATACTAGCGGGGGCCTACGAGCAGTACTTC
CASTILAGAYEQYF
>TRBD2|TRBV5-1|TRBJ2-7|few
TGCGCCAGCAGCCCCTCGACTAGCGGATACGAGCAGTACTTC
CASSPSTSGYEQYF
>.|TRBV20-1|TRBJ2-1|.
TGCAGTGCTTGCCCCCCAGCGGAACTCTCCTACAATGAGCAGTTCTTC
CSACPPAELSYNEQFF
>TRBD2|TRBV7-2|TRBJ2-7|.
TGTGCCAGCAGCTCAGCGGGGCTCTCCTGCGAGCAGTACTTC
CASSSAGLSCEQYF
>.|TRBV9|TRBJ2-3|many
TGTGCCAGCATCCCTGCCCGCCCCACAGATACGCAGTATTTT
CASIPARPTDTQYF
>.|TRBV6-2/TRBV6-3|TRBJ2-7|.
TGTGCCAGCAGCGTAATTCCGGGCATGGGTGAGCAGTACTTC
CASSVIPGMGEQYF
>.|TRBV14|TRBJ1-4|.
TGTGCCAGCAGCCTCGTCGCGGAAAAACTGTTTTTT
CASSLVAEKLFF
>.|TRBV10-3|TRBJ1-2|.
TGTGCCATCAGTGAGTCTCCGGGACGGGACTATGGCTACACCTTC
CAISESPGRDYGYTF
>TRBD2|TRBV7-2|TRBJ2-3|few
TGTGCCAGCAGCTTACTAGGGGCGGGACTAGCAATAGATACGCAGTATTTT
CASSLLGAGLAIDTQYF
>.|TRBV18|TRBJ2-5|.
TGTGCCAGCTCACCTACCATCGCTAGCGCGCAAGAGACCCAGTACTTC
CASSPTIASAQETQYF
>.|TRBV20-1|TRBJ2-7|few
TGCAGTGCTGGAGGTCGAAGCTCCTACGAGCAGTACTTC
CSAGGRSSYEQYF
>TRBD1|TRBV20-1|TRBJ1-2|few
TGCAGTGCTAGTGTACAGGGGGCGGAGGGCTACACCTTC
CSASVQGAEGYTF
>.|TRBV5-1|TRBJ2-1|many
TGCGCCAGCAGCCAGGGAGCGGTTACCATTTCCAATGAGCAGTTCTTC
CASSQGAVTISNEQFF
>TRBD2|TRBV29-1|TRBJ2-1|.
TGCAGCGTTGAGAGTAGGGGTAGCGGGAGAGGATACAATGAGCAGTTCTTC
CSVESRGSGRGYNEQFF
>.|TRBV2|TRBJ2-7|.
TGTGCCAGCAGCCACCGGGACTCCAACGAGCAGTACTTC
CASSHRDSNEQYF
>.|TRBV5-1|TRBJ2-5|.
TGCGCCAGCAGCCAAGGGCTTACCCAAGAGACCCAGTACTTC
CASSQGLTQETQYF
>.|TRBV28|TRBJ1-5|few
TGTGCCAGCAGTGTCCCAGAGTCGGGTCAGCCCCAGCATTTT
CASSVPESGQPQHF
>.|TRBV20-1|TRBJ2-7|many
TGCAGTGCTAGAGAGGTCAGCTACGAGCAGTACTTC
CSAREVSYEQYF
>.|TRBV29-1|TRBJ2-7|.
TGTAGCGCTGAAGGCGCCGGGGCCTACGAGCAGTACTTC
CSAEGAGAYEQYF
>.|TRBV20-1|TRBJ2-5|.
TGCAGTGCTAGATCAAAGGGCAGCATAGAGACCCAGTACTTC
CSARSKGSIETQYF
>.|TRBV5-5|TRBJ2-5|few
TGTGCCAGCAGCTCACTTGACAGCCGAGGGGAGACCCAGTACTTC
CASSSLDSRGETQYF
>.|TRBV9|TRBJ2-6|.
TGTGCCAGCAGCCGAGATCCCCAAATCGAGGGGGCCAACGTCCTGACTTTC
CASSRDPQIEGANVLTF
>TRBD2|TRBV29-1|TRBJ2-7|.
TGCAGCGTTGAGAAGGGACTAGCGCTAGAGGCCCAGTACTTC
CSVEKGLALEAQYF
>.|TRBV4-2|TRBJ2-7|.
TGTGCCAGCAGCGGGGGGTCGGACTCCTACGAGCAGTACTTC
CASSGGSDSYEQYF
>TRBD1|TRBV7-9|TRBJ2-5|.
TGTGCCAGCAGCCGGACAGCCGGACAGGTCCAAGAGACCCAGTACTTC
CASSRTAGQVQETQYF
>.|TRBV5-1|TRBJ2-5|.
TGCGCCAGCAGCGCTAAAGGGGGCCAAGAGACCCAGTACTTC
CASSAKGGQETQYF
>.|TRBV28|TRBJ2-7|.
TGTGCCAGCAGTCCACCGAGGATGTGGGGTGAGCAGTACTTC
CASSPPRMWGEQYF
>.|TRBV24-1|TRBJ2-1|.
TGTGCCACCAGTGCCCTCAATGAGCAGTTCTTC
CATSALNEQFF